The rows below give T cell receptor beta chains drawn from one sample of a study of T cells after yellow fever vaccination. One entry per CDR3 protein results from TCRdb running MiXCR on the 5' RACE reads. The sample yields approximately 250,000 distinct CDR3 sequences, roughly 4.8% seen once. The specimen was CD4+ T cells sorted from PBMCs, collected on the day of the yellow fever booster vaccination. The receptor set was obtained from a man younger than 35 who received the YFV17D yellow fever vaccine. CDR3s include the opening cysteine and the closing phenylalanine or tryptophan. D genes are given only for firm matches. Only part of the rows carry a size: once, few, many, or a class if the clone is expanded.

j_call clone_size v_call d_call cdr3_aa cdr3_nt
TRBJ1-2 NA TRBV5-4 NA CASSFLGGGYTF TGTGCCAGCAGCTTCTTGGGCGGGGGGTACACCTTC
TRBJ2-2 NA TRBV10-3 TRBD1 CAIRLGQGNTGELFF TGTGCCATCCGCCTAGGACAGGGGAACACCGGGGAGCTGTTTTTT
TRBJ1-2 NA TRBV7-6 NA CASSSLAGETTLGYTF TGTGCCAGCAGCTCCCTTGCGGGGGAAACTACCCTTGGCTACACCTTC
TRBJ1-5 many TRBV4-1 NA CASSQERDQPQHF TGCGCCAGCAGCCAAGAACGTGATCAGCCCCAGCATTTT
TRBJ2-1 many TRBV10-3 NA CAIRASPGGTSLRDEQFF TGTGCCATCAGGGCTTCTCCAGGGGGGACTTCATTACGGGATGAGCAGTTCTTC
TRBJ2-2 NA TRBV4-3 TRBD1 CASSQTGGENTGELFF TGCGCCAGCAGCCAGACAGGGGGCGAAAACACCGGGGAGCTGTTTTTT
TRBJ2-3 few TRBV6-2/TRBV6-3 NA CASKPGLSPDTQYF TGTGCCAGCAAACCGGGACTTTCTCCAGATACGCAGTATTTT
TRBJ2-5 many TRBV12-3/TRBV12-4 NA CASRPIGYETQYF TGTGCCAGCAGACCTATAGGGTACGAGACCCAGTACTTC
TRBJ1-2 few TRBV4-1 TRBD1 CASSQVGQGRGGYTF TGCGCCAGCAGCCAAGTCGGACAGGGGAGGGGTGGCTACACCTTC
TRBJ1-6 NA TRBV7-3 NA CASSLTGQNNSPLHF TGTGCCAGCAGCTTAACCGGACAGAATAATTCACCCCTCCACTTT
TRBJ1-1 many TRBV29-1 TRBD1 CSVTGRVYTEAFF TGCAGCGTGACAGGGAGGGTGTACACTGAAGCTTTCTTT
TRBJ1-4 NA TRBV18 NA CASSPPSTTNEKLFF TGTGCCAGCTCACCACCGAGTACAACTAATGAAAAACTGTTTTTT
TRBJ2-5 many TRBV7-2 TRBD2 CASSLAIYSGGTTRETQYF TGTGCCAGCAGCTTAGCTATATATAGCGGGGGGACCACGCGAGAGACCCAGTACTTC
TRBJ2-7 many TRBV11-3 NA CASSLEGEKQYF TGTGCCAGCAGCTTAGAAGGAGAAAAGCAGTACTTC
TRBJ1-5 few TRBV2 TRBD1 CASSGTGGGQPQHF TGTGCCAGCAGTGGGACAGGGGGCGGCCAGCCCCAGCATTTT
TRBJ1-4 NA TRBV4-1 TRBD1 CASSQERQGELFF TGCGCCAGCAGCCAAGAACGACAGGGGGAGTTGTTTTTT
TRBJ2-4 many TRBV19 TRBD1 CATGEQGSNIQYF TGTGCCACCGGTGAACAGGGGTCAAACATTCAGTACTTC
TRBJ2-5 few TRBV20-1 TRBD2 CSALQLAGFQETQYF TGCAGTGCTCTTCAACTAGCGGGGTTTCAAGAGACCCAGTACTTC
TRBJ2-3 few TRBV7-2 TRBD2 CASSWPSGPTLAGGHVDTQYF TGTGCCAGCAGCTGGCCGAGCGGGCCGACCTTGGCGGGGGGGCACGTGGATACGCAGTATTTT
TRBJ2-1 many TRBV11-1 NA CASSLKRGGNNEQFF TGTGCCAGCAGCTTAAAGAGAGGGGGAAACAATGAGCAGTTCTTC
TRBJ1-1 few TRBV12-3/TRBV12-4 NA CASSLEVGYTEAFF TGTGCCAGCAGTTTAGAGGTGGGCTACACTGAAGCTTTCTTT
TRBJ2-1 NA TRBV20-1 TRBD1 CSATRDSFLNEQFF TGCAGTGCAACCCGGGACAGCTTTCTAAATGAGCAGTTCTTC
TRBJ2-3 many TRBV3-1 NA CASSQAGSTDTQYF TGTGCCAGCAGCCAAGCGGGAAGCACAGATACGCAGTATTTT
TRBJ2-1 many TRBV4-1 TRBD1 CASSQGQGEWDSYNEQFF TGCGCCAGCAGCCAAGGACAGGGCGAATGGGACTCCTACAATGAGCAGTTCTTC
TRBJ2-3 few TRBV24-1 TRBD2 CATSDLVAGATDTQYF TGTGCCACCAGTGATTTGGTAGCGGGGGCCACAGATACGCAGTATTTT
TRBJ2-3 NA TRBV2 TRBD2 CAGKAGPSTDTQYF TGTGCCGGCAAAGCGGGGCCAAGCACAGATACGCAGTATTTT
TRBJ1-1 many TRBV20-1 NA CSAFSSGQPSNTEAFF TGCAGTGCTTTTTCGTCAGGGCAGCCCTCGAACACTGAAGCTTTCTTT
TRBJ1-2 NA TRBV11-2 NA CASSLVQGEGYTF TGTGCCAGCAGCTTGGTACAGGGAGAGGGCTACACCTTC
TRBJ2-5 few TRBV2 NA CASILQGSETQYF TGTGCCAGCATCCTTCAGGGGTCGGAGACCCAGTACTTC
TRBJ2-4 NA TRBV6-5 NA CASSYSFLGTNIQYF TGTGCCAGCAGTTACTCGTTTTTGGGGACCAACATTCAGTACTTC
TRBJ1-3 few TRBV7-6 TRBD1 CASSIEPGTAAGNTIYF TGTGCCAGCAGCATAGAACCCGGGACAGCGGCTGGAAACACCATATATTTT
TRBJ1-3 many TRBV27 TRBD1 CASSLRTGLSGNTIYF TGTGCCAGCAGTCTTCGGACAGGCCTCTCTGGAAACACCATATATTTT
TRBJ1-4 many TRBV27 NA CASSLSPAQINEKLFF TGTGCCAGCAGTTTATCACCAGCACAGATTAATGAAAAACTGTTTTTT
TRBJ2-2 many TRBV12-3/TRBV12-4 NA CASNHRDGDTGELFF TGTGCCAGCAACCACCGGGACGGGGACACCGGGGAGCTGTTTTTT
TRBJ1-1 NA TRBV4-3 NA CASSPNTERGTEAFF TGCGCCAGCAGCCCAAACACCGAGAGGGGCACTGAAGCTTTCTTT
TRBJ2-2 NA TRBV7-2 NA CASSFPGQGKTGELFF TGTGCCAGCAGCTTTCCAGGTCAGGGAAAGACCGGGGAGCTGTTTTTT
TRBJ2-1 few TRBV19 TRBD2 CASTGGQSSGGPTYNEQFF TGTGCCAGTACCGGAGGGCAGTCTAGCGGGGGACCAACCTACAATGAGCAGTTCTTC
TRBJ2-2 NA TRBV5-1 TRBD1 CACKQGAQVAGELFF TGCGCCTGTAAACAGGGGGCGCAGGTGGCCGGGGAGCTGTTTTTT
TRBJ1-2 few TRBV30 NA CAWSRGRYGYTF TGTGCCTGGAGTCGGGGGCGGTATGGCTACACCTTC
TRBJ1-1 few TRBV20-1 NA CSATGEYTEAFF TGCAGTGCGACGGGGGAGTACACTGAAGCTTTCTTT
TRBJ2-3 few TRBV7-2 TRBD2 CASSISGVDKDTQYF TGTGCCAGCAGCATTAGCGGGGTGGATAAAGATACGCAGTATTTT
TRBJ2-3 few TRBV7-3 NA CASTKGFTDTQYF TGTGCCAGCACAAAGGGGTTCACAGATACGCAGTATTTT
TRBJ2-4 few TRBV3-1 NA CASSQDSGTLAKNIQYF TGTGCCAGCAGCCAAGATTCGGGAACTCTAGCCAAAAACATTCAGTACTTC
TRBJ1-2 NA TRBV12-3/TRBV12-4 TRBD1 CASSFQGVAGYTF TGTGCCAGCAGTTTCCAGGGGGTAGCTGGCTACACCTTC
TRBJ1-2 few TRBV7-3 NA CASSPGRLLTPEGYTF TGTGCCAGCAGCCCCGGACGGCTTCTCACGCCAGAAGGCTACACCTTC
TRBJ2-5 few TRBV5-6 TRBD1 CASRTTGKETQYF TGTGCCAGCAGAACGACAGGGAAAGAGACCCAGTACTTC
TRBJ2-3 few TRBV7-6 NA CASSSTSSNGLRASTDTQYF TGTGCCAGCAGCTCAACTAGCAGCAATGGATTACGTGCTAGCACAGATACGCAGTATTTT
TRBJ1-4 many TRBV28 NA CASGGSPNEKLFF TGTGCCAGCGGCGGGAGTCCTAATGAAAAACTGTTTTTT
TRBJ2-6 NA TRBV7-9 NA CASSRFGGANVLTF TGTGCCAGCAGCAGGTTCGGTGGGGCCAACGTCCTGACTTTC
TRBJ1-1 NA TRBV7-2 NA CASSFNQGTEAFF TGTGCCAGCAGCTTTAACCAGGGGACTGAAGCTTTCTTT
TRBJ1-6 few TRBV5-1 NA CASSWDRPSNSPLHF TGCGCCAGCAGCTGGGACCGGCCAAGCAATTCACCCCTCCACTTT
TRBJ2-2 NA TRBV3-1 NA CASSQEVFSAGELFF TGTGCCAGCAGCCAAGAGGTTTTCAGCGCCGGGGAGCTGTTTTTT
TRBJ2-5 few TRBV4-2 TRBD1 CASSQDRGQGGETQYF TGTGCCAGCAGCCAAGACCGGGGACAGGGTGGCGAGACCCAGTACTTC
TRBJ2-1 many TRBV6-2/TRBV6-3 TRBD2 CASSNPRGGRRSNEQFF TGTGCCAGCAGTAACCCGCGGGGGGGCCGGCGGAGCAATGAGCAGTTCTTC
TRBJ1-1 few TRBV7-9 NA CASSSTGQTEAFF TGTGCCAGCAGCTCGACAGGTCAAACTGAAGCTTTCTTT